These T cell receptor beta chains were read from a single sample in a study of shared clonotypes between healthy human individuals. TCRdb keeps only in-frame clones here, not all; method: immunoSEQ multiplex PCR. The sample holds 400,000 to 500,000 clones, roughly 85% seen once. The sample was PBMCs. These receptors all come from a woman aged 40-49 years in good health. Some clones in this sample may be carry-over from other donors' samples. Each CDR3 is given with its conserved first and last residue. D genes are given only for firm matches. Clone size is given for some rows only: seen once, a few or many times, or a class if the clone is expanded.

D gene	V gene	CDR3 length	clone size	J gene	CDR3 DNA	CDR3 protein
NA	TRBV7-6	13	NA	TRBJ2-5	TGTGCCAGCAGTCAACGGCCCCAAGAGACCCAGTACTTC	CASSQRPQETQYF
TRBD2	TRBV19	17	NA	TRBJ2-2	TGTGCCAGTAGTACCCGCCCCGGACTAGCGATCACCGGGGAGCTGTTTTTT	CASSTRPGLAITGELFF
NA	TRBV7-8	16	NA	TRBJ2-6	TGTGCCAGCAGCTTCGGGTCGACCGCCGGGGCCAACGTCCTGACTTTC	CASSFGSTAGANVLTF
NA	TRBV21-1	16	NA	TRBJ2-5	TGTGCCAGCAGCAAGGGGACTAGCGGGACCGAAGAGACCCAGTACTTC	CASSKGTSGTEETQYF
NA	TRBV7-3	13	few	TRBJ2-1	TGTGCCAGCAGCGTAACTAGAGCGAATGAGCAGTTCTTC	CASSVTRANEQFF
NA	TRBV30	14	NA	TRBJ2-4	TGTGCCTGGAGGTCCCGACTAGTTTACGACATTCAGTACTTC	CAWRSRLVYDIQYF
NA	TRBV25-1	13	NA	TRBJ2-1	TGTGCCACAGGACGGGGGGCGCGTAGTGAGCAGTTCTTC	CATGRGARSEQFF
NA	TRBV28	13	NA	TRBJ1-1	TGTGCCAGCAGTTTATCGGGCTGGCAGGGGGCTTTCTTT	CASSLSGWQGAFF
TRBD1	TRBV10-3	14	once	TRBJ1-2	TGTGCCATCAGTGGTGGGGACAGAGCTTTCGGCTACACCTTC	CAISGGDRAFGYTF
NA	TRBV30	15	NA	TRBJ1-1	TGTGCCTGGAGTCTCTCGTGGGTGGAGGGTACTGAAGCTTTCTTT	CAWSLSWVEGTEAFF
TRBD1	TRBV19	19	NA	TRBJ1-5	TGTGCCAGTAGTATAGGAGAGGAAATTTGGGACAGAGAGTATCAGCCCCAGCATTTT	CASSIGEEIWDREYQPQHF
TRBD1	TRBV5-1	14	NA	TRBJ1-3	TGCGCCAGCACGACAGGGGATCCAGGAAACACCATATATTTT	CASTTGDPGNTIYF
TRBD1	TRBV4-3	14	NA	TRBJ2-1	TGCGCCAGCAGCCCAGACAGGGGATACAATGAGCAGTTCTTC	CASSPDRGYNEQFF
NA	TRBV5-1	16	once	TRBJ2-7	TGCGCCAGCAGCTTGGTAGCAGCGGGCTTATCCTACGAGCAGTACTTC	CASSLVAAGLSYEQYF
NA	TRBV10-2	12	many	TRBJ2-3	TGCGCCAGCAGCCTAAACACAGATACGCAGTATTTT	CASSLNTDTQYF
TRBD1	TRBV19	14	NA	TRBJ1-1	TGTGCCAGTAGTATACCGACAGGGAACCCTGAAGCTTTCTTT	CASSIPTGNPEAFF
NA	TRBV19	14	NA	TRBJ2-3	TGTGCCAGTATGGTCGTAGGGGGGACAGATACGCAGTATTTT	CASMVVGGTDTQYF
NA	TRBV4-2	13	NA	TRBJ2-7	TGTGCCAGCAGCCGGGGCAGGACCTACGAGCAGTACTTC	CASSRGRTYEQYF
NA	TRBV30	13	NA	TRBJ2-7	TGTGCCTGGAGCCGGGACATAGACTACGAGCAGTACTTC	CAWSRDIDYEQYF
TRBD1	TRBV30	14	NA	TRBJ1-1	TGTGCCTGGGCGAGACAGGGTATGGACACTGAAGCTTTCTTT	CAWARQGMDTEAFF
NA	TRBV28	16	once	TRBJ2-3	TGTGCCAGCAGAGCCCGCACCACCCTTAGCACAGATACGCAGTATTTT	CASRARTTLSTDTQYF
NA	TRBV5-4	17	NA	TRBJ2-1	TGTGCCAGCAGCTTGGGAGCGCCCGGAAATCACTACAATGAGCAGTTCTTC	CASSLGAPGNHYNEQFF
NA	TRBV5-1	16	NA	TRBJ2-6	TGCGCCAGCAGCTTGGAAGGGGGCTCTGGGGCCAACGTCCTGACTTTC	CASSLEGGSGANVLTF
NA	TRBV10-1	16	NA	TRBJ1-2	TGCGCCAGCCCCGAGGGAGGGGACGCCCCCGGATATGGCTACACCTTC	CASPEGGDAPGYGYTF
TRBD2	TRBV27	14	NA	TRBJ2-7	TGTGCCAGCAGTACATTCGGGACTATAGTTAAGCAGTACTTC	CASSTFGTIVKQYF
NA	TRBV28	14	NA	TRBJ2-7	TGTGCCAGCAGTCCTCCGGTACAGTCCTACGAGCAGTACTTC	CASSPPVQSYEQYF
NA	TRBV30	11	few	TRBJ1-2	TGTGCCTGGGGAAGTGACTATGGCTACACCTTC	CAWGSDYGYTF
NA	TRBV7-3	13	once	TRBJ2-2	TGTGCCAGCAGCCCTCACGTCACCGGGGAGCTGTTTTTT	CASSPHVTGELFF
NA	TRBV5-1	15	NA	TRBJ1-2	TGCGCCAGCAGCTTGGAGGCAGAAGTCCAGCATGGCTACACCTTC	CASSLEAEVQHGYTF
NA	TRBV4-2	14	NA	TRBJ1-2	TGTGCCAGCAGCCAAGAGACAGCTAACTATGGCTACACCTTC	CASSQETANYGYTF
TRBD2	TRBV18	19	NA	TRBJ2-1	TGTGCCAGCTCACCACTACTAGCGGGAGGGCCGTTAGGGGACAATGAGCAGTTCTTC	CASSPLLAGGPLGDNEQFF